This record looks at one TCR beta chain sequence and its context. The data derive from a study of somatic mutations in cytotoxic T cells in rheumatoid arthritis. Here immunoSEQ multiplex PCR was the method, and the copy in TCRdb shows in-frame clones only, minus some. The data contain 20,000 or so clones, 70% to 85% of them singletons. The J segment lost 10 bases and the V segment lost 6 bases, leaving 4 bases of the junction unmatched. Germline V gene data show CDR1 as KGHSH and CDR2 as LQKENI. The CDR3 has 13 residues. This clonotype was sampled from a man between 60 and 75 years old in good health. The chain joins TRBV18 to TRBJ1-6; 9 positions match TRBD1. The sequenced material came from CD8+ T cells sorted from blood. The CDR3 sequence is CASSETGGSPLHF. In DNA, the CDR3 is TGTGCCAGCTCGGAGACAGGGGGATCACCCCTCCACTTT.